These 10 T cell receptor beta chains originate from one sample sequenced in a study of early T cells in non-severe SARS-CoV-2 infection. TCRdb analysed the 5' RACE reads with MiXCR anew, one entry per CDR3 protein. This table has tens of thousands of distinct CDR3 sequences, over 9% appearing once. Source: whole blood, taken at baseline. The receptors derive from an adult who was a healthcare worker with PCR-confirmed SARS-CoV-2 infection or an uninfected control (not recorded which).

The chain recombines TRBV15 with TRBJ2-3; D possibly uses TRBD1 or TRBD2 (5 bases each). V lost 1 base, J lost 2 bases, and 16 bases lay in between. Germline V gene lookup returns CDR1 LNHNV and CDR2 YYDKDF (reference sequence). This CDR3 contains 17 residues. The DNA of the CDR3 is TGTGCCACCAGCAGAGTGGGGGTCTCGTACAACACAGATACGCAGTATTTT. This sequence encodes CATSRVGVSYNTDTQYF.

This clonotype was seen many times. This chain links TRBV3-1 with TRBJ2-5; either TRBD1 or TRBD2 may fit D (5 bases each). CDR3 length: 13 residues. The germline V gene encodes CDR1 LGHDT and CDR2 YNNKEL (reference sequence). The V end was cut by 1 base, the J end by 7 bases, with 10 bases between. The CDR3 reads CASSQAPGTTQYF. The CDR3 DNA reads TGTGCCAGCAGCCAAGCCCCCGGGACGACCCAGTACTTC.

The rearrangement uses TRBV7-2 and TRBJ2-1; 8 bases are a match to TRBD1. V was clipped by 4 bases and J by 0 bases; unmatched bases: 2. The CDR3 spans 15 residues. Germline V gives CDR1 SGHTA, CDR2 FQGNSA. The CDR3 sequence is CASSSQGGSYNEQFF. CDR3 nucleotides: TGTGCCAGCAGCTCACAGGGGGGCTCCTACAATGAGCAGTTCTTC.

DNA for the CDR3: TGCGCCAGCAGCCTCGGCTCCGCAGGCGCAACTAACTATGGCTACACCTTC. Its translation is CASSLGSAGATNYGYTF. V usage is TRBV4-1 and J usage is TRBJ1-2; no firm D call. V was trimmed by 4 bases and J by 0 bases, leaving 18 bases between them. The germline V gene has CDR1 MGHRA and CDR2 YSYEKL. This CDR3 comprises 17 residues.

This clonotype was recorded at least ten times. This chain links TRBV5-1 with TRBJ2-2; D is perhaps TRBD1 (5 bases). The V gene lost 2 bases and the J gene lost 1 base, with 9 bases spanning the gap. The germline V gene has CDR1 SGHRS and CDR2 YFSETQ. The CDR3 runs 15 residues. For the CDR3, the DNA is TGCGCCAGCAGCTTACAGGCCATGAACACCGGGGAGCTGTTTTTT. It yields the protein CASSLQAMNTGELFF.

V usage is TRBV28 and J usage is TRBJ2-1; 9 bases agree with TRBD2. With 3 bases clipped from V and 10 bases from J, the junction kept 10 bases outside the gene matches. The CDR3 is 15 amino acids. The V gene's germline CDR1 is MDHEN and CDR2 SYDVKM. This CDR3 reads CASSFVSSGIGEQFF. The DNA for the CDR3 is TGTGCCAGCAGTTTTGTGTCTAGCGGGATCGGGGAGCAGTTCTTC.

This clonotype was observed many times. V gene TRBV12-3 or TRBV12-4 combines with J gene TRBJ1-1, with TRBD1 matching over 11 bases. The V segment lost 6 bases and the J segment 5 bases; nucleotides outside the gene matches: 8. The CDR3 is 15 amino acids. Here the CDR3 reads CASRTGTGGETEAFF. The CDR3 DNA reads as TGTGCCAGCAGAACCGGGACAGGGGGAGAAACTGAAGCTTTCTTT.

This clonotype showed up just a few times. This sequence joins TRBV7-2 and TRBJ2-6; TRBD1 is a possible D gene (5 bases). This CDR3 spans 17 amino acids. Between the trimmed V and J ends, which lost 5 bases and 0 bases, there was a span of 14 bases. From germline, CDR1 is SGHTA and CDR2 FQGNSA. The CDR3 loop is CASSPHSQGSGANVLTF. As DNA, the CDR3 is TGTGCCAGCAGCCCCCATAGTCAGGGCTCTGGGGCCAACGTCCTGACTTTC.

There are a few counts of this clonotype. The chain carries TRBV20-1 and TRBJ2-2; D may be TRBD1 (5 bases). Trimming took 7 bases from V and 6 from J, leaving 15 bases between them. The CDR3 covers 13 residues. Germline V gene lookup returns CDR1 DFQATT and CDR2 SNEGSKA (reference sequence). The CDR3 sequence is CSVSAGLSGELFF. The CDR3 DNA sequence: TGCAGTGTCTCCGCAGGGTTGTCCGGGGAGCTGTTTTTT.

A few counts support this clonotype. The V call is TRBV7-3, the J call TRBJ2-3; 9 nucleotides match TRBD2. This CDR3 spans 13 amino acids. Germline loops: CDR1 SGHTA, CDR2 FQGTGA. The ends lost 5 bases at V and 4 bases at J; junction bases unmatched: 1. CDR3 region: CASSAGGPDTQYF. The CDR3 bases are TGTGCCAGCAGCGCGGGGGGGCCAGATACGCAGTATTTT.